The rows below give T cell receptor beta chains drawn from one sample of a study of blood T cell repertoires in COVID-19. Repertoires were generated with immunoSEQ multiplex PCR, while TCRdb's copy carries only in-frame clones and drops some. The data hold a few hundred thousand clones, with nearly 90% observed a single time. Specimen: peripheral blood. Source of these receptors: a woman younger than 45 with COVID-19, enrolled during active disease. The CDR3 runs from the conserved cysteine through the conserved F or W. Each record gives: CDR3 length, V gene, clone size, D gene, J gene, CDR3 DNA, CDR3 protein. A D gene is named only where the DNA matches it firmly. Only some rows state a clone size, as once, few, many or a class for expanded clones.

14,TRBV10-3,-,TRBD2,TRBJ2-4,TGTGCCATCAGCCCGGGGGGGGGCAAAAACATTCAGTACTTC,CAISPGGGKNIQYF
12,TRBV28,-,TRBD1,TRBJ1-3,TGTGCCAGCAGTTCCGGGACAGCTATGATCCATTTT,CASSSGTAMIHF
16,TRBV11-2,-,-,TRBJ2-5,TGTGCCAGCAGCTTACAGGCAGGGCGCCTCCGAGAGACCCAGTACTTC,CASSLQAGRLRETQYF
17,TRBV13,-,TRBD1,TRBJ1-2,TGTGCCAGCAGCCCCGCCCTGACCGGGACAGGGTCTGGAGGCTACACCTTC,CASSPALTGTGSGGYTF
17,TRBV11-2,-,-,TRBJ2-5,TGTGCCAGCAGCTTAGATCTTATCCGCGGGGCTCAAGAGACCCAGTACTTC,CASSLDLIRGAQETQYF
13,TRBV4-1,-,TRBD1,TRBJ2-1,TGCGCCAGCAGCCAATACAGGGGGCGGGAGCAGTTCTTC,CASSQYRGREQFF
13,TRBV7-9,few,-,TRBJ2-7,TGTGCCGTCGGGACTCCTCTCGGGTACGAGCAGTACTTC,CAVGTPLGYEQYF
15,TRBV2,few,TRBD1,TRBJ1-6,TGTGCCAGCAGTGCCCTCGAGACAGGGAAATCACCCCTCCACTTT,CASSALETGKSPLHF
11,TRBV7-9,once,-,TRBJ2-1,TGTGCCAGCACGTCCTTCAATGAGCAGTTCTTC,CASTSFNEQFF
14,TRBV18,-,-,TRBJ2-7,TGTGCCAGCTCACCACAAGGGGTACCCTACGAGCAGTACTTC,CASSPQGVPYEQYF
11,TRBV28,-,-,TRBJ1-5,TGTGCCAGCAGTTCGGCCGGAGGTTGGCATTTT,CASSSAGGWHF
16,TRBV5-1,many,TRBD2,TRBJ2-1,TGCGCCAGCAGCCCAACCGTAGCGGGGGGGCCGATTGAGCAGTTCTTC,CASSPTVAGGPIEQFF
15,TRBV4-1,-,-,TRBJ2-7,TGCGCCAGCAGCCAATCCCGGACATGGCCCGTCGAGCAGTACTTC,CASSQSRTWPVEQYF
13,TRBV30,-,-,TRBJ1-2,TGTGCCTGGAGTGCGGACAGTAACTATGGCTACACCTTC,CAWSADSNYGYTF
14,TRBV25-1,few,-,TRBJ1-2,TGTGCCAGCAGTGAATTTTCAGGGAACTATGGCTACACCTTC,CASSEFSGNYGYTF
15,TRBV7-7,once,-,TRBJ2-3,TGTGCTAGCAGCCCCAATCCGGGGGTAACAGATACGCAGTATTTT,CASSPNPGVTDTQYF
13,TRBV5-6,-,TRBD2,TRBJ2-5,TGTGCCAGCAACTCGGGGGGAGAGGAGACCCAGTACTTC,CASNSGGEETQYF
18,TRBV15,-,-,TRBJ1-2,TGTGCCACCAGCAGAGATCGGGGCATTACAGGGAATACCTATGGCTACACCTTC,CATSRDRGITGNTYGYTF
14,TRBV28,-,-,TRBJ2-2,TGTGCCAGCAGGTCCAGGGGGAACACCGGGGAGCTGTTTTTT,CASRSRGNTGELFF
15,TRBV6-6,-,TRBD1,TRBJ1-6,TGTGCCAGCAGTTACGCCGGACAGGGGAATTCACCCCTCCACTTT,CASSYAGQGNSPLHF
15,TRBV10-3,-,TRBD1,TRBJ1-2,TGTGCCATCAGTGACCCCGGGACAGGGGCGGGTGGCTACACCTTC,CAISDPGTGAGGYTF
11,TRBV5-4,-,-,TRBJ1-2,TGTGCCAGCAGCGGGGCAGGGGGCTACACCTTC,CASSGAGGYTF
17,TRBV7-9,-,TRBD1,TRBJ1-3,TGTGCCAGCAGCTTCTGGGGGACAGGGGCTGCGGGAAACACCATATATTTT,CASSFWGTGAAGNTIYF
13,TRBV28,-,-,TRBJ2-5,TGTGCCAGCAGCCGCACAGGGCAAGAGACCCAGTACTTC,CASSRTGQETQYF
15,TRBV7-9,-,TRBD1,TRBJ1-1,TGTGCCAGCAGCTTAATGGGACAGGTTACCACTGAAGCTTTCTTT,CASSLMGQVTTEAFF
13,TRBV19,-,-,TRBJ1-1,TGTGCCATTTCGTTGGGCATGAACACTGAAGCTTTCTTT,CAISLGMNTEAFF
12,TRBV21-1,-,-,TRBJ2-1,TGTGCCAGCACCCGCGCCCACAATGAGCAGTTCTTC,CASTRAHNEQFF
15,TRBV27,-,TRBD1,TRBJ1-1,TGTGCCAGCAGTACAGGACAGGGGATGAACACTGAAGCTTTCTTT,CASSTGQGMNTEAFF
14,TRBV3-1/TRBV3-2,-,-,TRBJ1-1,TGTGCCAGCAGCCACCGTGATAGGGGCCCTGAAGCTTTCTTT,CASSHRDRGPEAFF